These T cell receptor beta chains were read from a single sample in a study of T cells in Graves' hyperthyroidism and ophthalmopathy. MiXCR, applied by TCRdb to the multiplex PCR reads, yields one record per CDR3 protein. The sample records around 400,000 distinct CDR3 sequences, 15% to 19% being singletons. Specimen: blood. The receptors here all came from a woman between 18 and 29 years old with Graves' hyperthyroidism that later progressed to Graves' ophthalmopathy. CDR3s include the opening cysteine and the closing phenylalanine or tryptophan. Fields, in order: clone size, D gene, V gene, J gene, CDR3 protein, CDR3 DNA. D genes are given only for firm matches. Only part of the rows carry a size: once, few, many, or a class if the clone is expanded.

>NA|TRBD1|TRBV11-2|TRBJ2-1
CASSSDRGPTYNEQFF
TGTGCCAGCAGTTCAGACAGGGGGCCGACCTACAATGAGCAGTTCTTC
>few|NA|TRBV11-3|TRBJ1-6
CASSLVSNSPLHF
TGTGCCAGCAGCCTAGTTTCTAATTCACCCCTCCACTTT
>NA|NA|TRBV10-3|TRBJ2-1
CAISAIGSQYNEQFF
TGTGCCATCAGTGCGATAGGGAGCCAATACAATGAGCAGTTCTTC
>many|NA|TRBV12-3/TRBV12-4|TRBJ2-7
CASSIPGPSYEQYF
TGTGCCAGCAGTATACCGGGACCGAGCTACGAGCAGTACTTC
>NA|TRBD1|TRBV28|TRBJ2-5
CASRHRGRETQYF
TGTGCCAGCAGGCACAGGGGGCGAGAGACCCAGTACTTC
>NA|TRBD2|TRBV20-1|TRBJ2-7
CSARGIWPETSGSSYEQYF
TGCAGTGCTAGAGGTATTTGGCCCGAGACTAGCGGGAGCTCCTACGAGCAGTACTTC
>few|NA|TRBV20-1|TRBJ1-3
CSARGLERSSGNTIYF
TGCAGTGCTAGAGGTTTGGAGCGTAGCTCTGGAAACACCATATATTTT
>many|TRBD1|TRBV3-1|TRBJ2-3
CASSQEGQGARGTQYF
TGTGCCAGCAGCCAAGAAGGACAGGGGGCAAGGGGTACGCAGTATTTT
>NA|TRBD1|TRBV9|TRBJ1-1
CASGERTGLNTEAFF
TGTGCCAGCGGCGAAAGGACAGGCTTGAACACTGAAGCTTTCTTT
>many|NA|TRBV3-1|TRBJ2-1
CASSHESASYNEQFF
TGTGCCAGCAGCCACGAATCCGCTTCCTACAATGAGCAGTTCTTC
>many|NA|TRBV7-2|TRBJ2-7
CASSPGGNRRDGVYEQYF
TGTGCCAGCAGCCCCGGAGGGAATCGAAGGGACGGAGTCTACGAGCAGTACTTC
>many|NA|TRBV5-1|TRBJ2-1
CASSLFRHNEQFF
TGCGCCAGCAGCCTGTTTCGGCACAATGAGCAGTTCTTC
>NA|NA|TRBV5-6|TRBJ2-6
CASSLVSLGANVLTF
TGTGCCAGCAGCTTGGTCTCTCTAGGGGCCAACGTCCTGACTTTC
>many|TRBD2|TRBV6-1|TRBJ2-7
CASSTYEGLAGGNEQYF
TGTGCCAGCAGTACTTACGAGGGGCTAGCGGGGGGAAACGAGCAGTACTTC
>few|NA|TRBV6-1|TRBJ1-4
CASSEGGVLREKLFF
TGTGCCAGCAGTGAAGGGGGGGTCCTTCGGGAAAAACTGTTTTTT
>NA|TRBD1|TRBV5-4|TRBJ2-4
CASSFLGQGTAKNIQYF
TGTGCCAGCAGCTTTCTGGGACAGGGTACCGCCAAAAACATTCAGTACTTC
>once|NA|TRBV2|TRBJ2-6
CARQGSGANVLTF
TGTGCCAGACAGGGCTCTGGGGCCAACGTCTTGACTTTC
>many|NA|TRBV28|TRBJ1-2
CASSSKRQPRNYGYTF
TGTGCCAGCAGTTCTAAGAGACAACCTCGGAACTATGGCTACACCTTC
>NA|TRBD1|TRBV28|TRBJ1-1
CASSWGQVMNTEAFF
TGTGCCAGCAGTTGGGGACAGGTTATGAACACTGAAGCTTTCTTT
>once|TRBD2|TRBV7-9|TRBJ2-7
CASSVGLAGLSPYEQYF
TGTGCCAGCAGCGTGGGACTAGCGGGATTATCCCCCTACGAGCAGTACTTC
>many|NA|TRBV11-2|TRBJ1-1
CASSLEGQGNTEAFF
TGTGCCAGCAGCTTAGAAGGGCAGGGGAACACTGAAGCTTTCTTT
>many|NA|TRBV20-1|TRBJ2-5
CSVTRAEGETQYF
TGCAGTGTTACCCGGGCAGAAGGGGAGACCCAGTACTTC
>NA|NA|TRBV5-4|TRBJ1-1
CASSLKQGVGTEAFF
TGTGCCAGCAGCTTAAAACAGGGAGTGGGAACTGAAGCTTTCTTT
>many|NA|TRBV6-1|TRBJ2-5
CASRGGGPGETQYF
TGTGCCAGCAGAGGTGGGGGACCAGGGGAGACCCAGTACTTC
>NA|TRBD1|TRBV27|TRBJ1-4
CASSLHNFERGQGGLDEKLFF
TGTGCCAGCAGTCTACACAACTTCGAGCGGGGACAGGGGGGCCTGGATGAAAAACTGTTTTTT
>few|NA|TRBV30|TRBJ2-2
CAWSGGTWGRRGTGELFF
TGTGCCTGGAGTGGGGGGACCTGGGGGCGGAGAGGGACCGGGGAGCTGTTTTTT
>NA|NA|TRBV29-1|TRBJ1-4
CSSRGGNEEKLFF
TGCAGCTCCCGAGGAGGGAACGAAGAAAAACTGTTTTTT
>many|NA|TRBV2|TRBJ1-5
CASSDGRQGNQPQHF
TGTGCCAGCAGTGATGGTAGGCAGGGAAATCAGCCCCAGCATTTT
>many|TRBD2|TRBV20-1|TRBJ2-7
CSATSGRANYEQYF
TGCAGTGCTACGAGCGGGAGGGCGAACTACGAGCAGTACTTC
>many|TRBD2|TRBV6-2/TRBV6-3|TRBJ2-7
CASSPGLAFPLYEQYF
TGTGCCAGCAGTCCTGGACTAGCGTTTCCCCTCTACGAGCAGTACTTC
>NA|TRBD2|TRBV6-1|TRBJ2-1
CASRVAGTYNEQFF
TGTGCCAGCAGGGTAGCGGGAACCTACAATGAGCAGTTCTTC
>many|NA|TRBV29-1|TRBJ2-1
CSALGGGLNEQFF
TGCAGCGCGCTAGGGGGGGGCCTCAATGAGCAGTTCTTC
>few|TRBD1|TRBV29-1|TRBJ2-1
CSVRTGSSYNEQFF
TGCAGCGTCCGGACAGGGAGCTCCTACAATGAGCAGTTCTTC
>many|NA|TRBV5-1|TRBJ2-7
CASSLGFTYEQYF
TGCGCCAGCAGCTTAGGGTTCACCTACGAGCAGTACTTC
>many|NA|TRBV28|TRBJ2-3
CASSLNLGTDTQYF
TGTGCCAGCAGCCTAAATTTAGGCACAGATACGCAGTATTTT
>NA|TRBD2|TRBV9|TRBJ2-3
CASSTREGLAEDTQYF
TGTGCCAGCAGCACCCGAGAGGGACTAGCGGAAGATACGCAGTATTTT
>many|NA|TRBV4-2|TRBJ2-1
CASSQERAEQFF
TGTGCCAGCAGCCAAGAGAGGGCTGAGCAGTTCTTC
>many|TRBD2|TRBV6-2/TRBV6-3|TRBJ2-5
CATHGTSGNLIQETQYF
TGTGCCACCCACGGGACTAGCGGAAATTTGATACAAGAGACCCAGTACTTC
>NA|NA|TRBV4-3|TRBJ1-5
CASSRGGTGQPQHF
TGCGCCAGCAGCCGGGGAGGGACTGGTCAGCCCCAGCATTTT
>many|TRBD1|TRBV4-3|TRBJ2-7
CASSGWGQGSYEQYF
TGCGCCAGCAGCGGGTGGGGACAGGGAAGTTACGAGCAGTACTTC
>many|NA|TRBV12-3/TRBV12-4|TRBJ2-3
CASSPPTSGLFTDTQYF
TGTGCCAGCAGTCCACCAACCAGCGGCCTCTTCACAGATACGCAGTATTTT
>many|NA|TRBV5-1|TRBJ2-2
CASSREPSTGELFF
TGCGCCAGCAGCCGCGAGCCCAGCACCGGGGAGCTGTTTTTT
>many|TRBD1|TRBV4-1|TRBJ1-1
CASGRVGDRNTEAFF
TGCGCCAGCGGCAGGGTGGGGGACAGGAACACTGAAGCTTTCTTT
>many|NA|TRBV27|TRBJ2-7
CASRLLPTAYEQYF
TGTGCCAGCAGGTTGTTGCCGACGGCCTACGAGCAGTACTTC
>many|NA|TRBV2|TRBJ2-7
CASSSIPRGEQYF
TGTGCCAGCAGTTCTATCCCAAGGGGCGAGCAGTACTTC
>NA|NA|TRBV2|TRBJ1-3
CATERGEIGSGNTIYF
TGTGCCACCGAAAGAGGTGAAATCGGCTCTGGAAACACCATATATTTT
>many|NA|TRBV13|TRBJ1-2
CASSPYYARGRDYGYTF
TGTGCCAGCAGCCCCTACTACGCACGGGGGCGCGACTATGGCTACACCTTC
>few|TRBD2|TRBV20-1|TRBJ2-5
CSVSNWRELGWETQYF
TGCAGTGTGTCCAATTGGCGGGAGTTGGGATGGGAGACCCAGTACTTC
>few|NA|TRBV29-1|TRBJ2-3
CSVDRSGSGIPDTDTQYF
TGCAGCGTTGATAGATCGGGTTCCGGGATACCGGACACAGATACGCAGTATTTT
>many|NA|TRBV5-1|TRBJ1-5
CASSLGEVGQPQHF
TGCGCCAGCAGCTTGGGAGAGGTCGGCCAGCCCCAGCATTTT
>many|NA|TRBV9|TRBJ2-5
CASSGLQGGGAETQYF
TGTGCCAGCAGCGGATTACAGGGAGGGGGAGCAGAGACCCAGTACTTC
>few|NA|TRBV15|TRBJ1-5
CATSRANSNQPQHF
TGTGCCACCAGCAGAGCCAACAGCAATCAGCCCCAGCATTTT
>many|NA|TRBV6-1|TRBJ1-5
CASIVGFGNQPQHF
TGTGCCAGCATTGTGGGCTTCGGCAATCAGCCCCAGCATTTT